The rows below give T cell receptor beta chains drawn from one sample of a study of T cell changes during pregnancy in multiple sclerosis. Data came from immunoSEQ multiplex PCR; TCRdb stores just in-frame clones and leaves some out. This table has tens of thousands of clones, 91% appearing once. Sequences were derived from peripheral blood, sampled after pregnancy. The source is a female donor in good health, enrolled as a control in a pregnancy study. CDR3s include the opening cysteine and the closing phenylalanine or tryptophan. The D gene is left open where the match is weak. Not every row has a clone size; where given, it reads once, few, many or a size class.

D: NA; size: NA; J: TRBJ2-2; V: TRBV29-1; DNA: TGCAGCGTTGGAGATCAAACAGTTGTCGGGGAGCTGTTTTTT; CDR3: CSVGDQTVVGELFF
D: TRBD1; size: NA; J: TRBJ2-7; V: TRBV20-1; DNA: TGCAGTGCTAAAGACAGGGACGAGCAGTACTTC; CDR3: CSAKDRDEQYF
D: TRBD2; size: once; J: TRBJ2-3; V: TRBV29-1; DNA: TGCAGCGTTGACAAGCGGGGGAGCACAGATACGCAGTATTTT; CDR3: CSVDKRGSTDTQYF
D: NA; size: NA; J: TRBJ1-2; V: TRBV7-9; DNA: TGTGCCAGCAGCTTAGAAGCCTCGCGGGATGGCTACACCTTC; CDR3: CASSLEASRDGYTF
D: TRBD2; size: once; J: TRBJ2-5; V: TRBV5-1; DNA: TGCGCCAGCAGCTCGACGACTAGCGTAGCGGAGACCCAGTACTTC; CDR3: CASSSTTSVAETQYF
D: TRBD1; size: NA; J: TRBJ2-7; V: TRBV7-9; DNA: TGTGCCAGCAGGATGACAGGGGATTACGAGCAGTACTTC; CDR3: CASRMTGDYEQYF
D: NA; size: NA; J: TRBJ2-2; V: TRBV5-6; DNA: TGTGCCAGCAGCTGGGGATGGGCGGGCTTCAACACCGGGGAGCTGTTTTTT; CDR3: CASSWGWAGFNTGELFF
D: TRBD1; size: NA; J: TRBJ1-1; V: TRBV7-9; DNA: TGTGCCAGCAGCCGAACAGGGGATTGGGGCGCTTTCTTT; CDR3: CASSRTGDWGAFF
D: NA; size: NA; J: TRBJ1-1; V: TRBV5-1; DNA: TGCGCCAGCAGCAGGGGGACATTGGACACTGAAGCTTTCTTT; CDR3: CASSRGTLDTEAFF
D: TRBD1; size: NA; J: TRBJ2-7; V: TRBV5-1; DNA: TGCGCCAGCAGCTCTGGACAGGGGGGGGCCCTGGAGCAGTACTTC; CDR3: CASSSGQGGALEQYF
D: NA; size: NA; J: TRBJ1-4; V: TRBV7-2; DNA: TGTGCCAGCAGCCTCGGGGGTCTTAATGAAAAACTGTTTTTT; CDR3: CASSLGGLNEKLFF
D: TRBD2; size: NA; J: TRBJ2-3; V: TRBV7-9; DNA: TGTGCCAGCAGTCTCACTAGCGGGGACACAGATACGCAGTATTTT; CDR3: CASSLTSGDTDTQYF
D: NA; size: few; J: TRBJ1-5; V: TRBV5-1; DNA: TGCGCCAGTAGGAGGACAGACAATAGCAATCAGCCCCAGCATTTT; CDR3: CASRRTDNSNQPQHF
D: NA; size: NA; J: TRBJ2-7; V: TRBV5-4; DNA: TGTGCCAGCAGCTTGGAAGGGAGAGGCGAGCAGTACTTC; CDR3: CASSLEGRGEQYF
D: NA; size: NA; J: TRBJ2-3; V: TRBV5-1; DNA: TGCGCCAGCAGCTTGGAACGGGTGGCTAGCACAGATACGCAGTATTTT; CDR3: CASSLERVASTDTQYF
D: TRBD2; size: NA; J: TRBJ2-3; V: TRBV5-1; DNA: TGCGCCAGCAGCCCGGGACTAGCATTTGTCTCAGATACGCAGTATTTT; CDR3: CASSPGLAFVSDTQYF
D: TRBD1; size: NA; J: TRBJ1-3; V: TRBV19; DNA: TGTGCCAGTAGTATACTGCCGGGACAGGGGGCGCTCGGAAACACCATATATTTT; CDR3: CASSILPGQGALGNTIYF
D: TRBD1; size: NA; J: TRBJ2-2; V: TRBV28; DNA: TGTGCCACCCTAACGGGACAGGGATCAACCGGGGAGCTGTTTTTT; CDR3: CATLTGQGSTGELFF
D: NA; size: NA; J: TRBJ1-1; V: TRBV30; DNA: TGTGCCTGGGCAACAGGGCTGAGCACTGAAGCTTTCTTT; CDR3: CAWATGLSTEAFF
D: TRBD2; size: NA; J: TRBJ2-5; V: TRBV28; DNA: TGTGCCAGCCCCATCGAGGTGAGCGGGAGTGGTGGGACCCAGTACTTC; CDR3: CASPIEVSGSGGTQYF
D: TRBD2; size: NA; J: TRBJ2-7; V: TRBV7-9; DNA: TGTGCCAGCAGCGGCTGGGGGGGCTCCTACGAGCAGTACTTC; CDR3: CASSGWGGSYEQYF
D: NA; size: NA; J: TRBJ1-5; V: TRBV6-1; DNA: TGTGCCAGCAGTGGTCAGATGAGCAATCAGCCCCAGCATTTT; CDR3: CASSGQMSNQPQHF
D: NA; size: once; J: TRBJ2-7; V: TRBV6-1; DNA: TGTGCCAGCAGTCTTACAGATTACGAGCAGTACTTC; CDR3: CASSLTDYEQYF
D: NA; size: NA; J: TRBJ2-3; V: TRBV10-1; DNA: TGCGCCAGCAGTGCGAGGAGCACAGATACGCAGTATTTT; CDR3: CASSARSTDTQYF
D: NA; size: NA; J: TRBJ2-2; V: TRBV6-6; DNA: TGTGCCAGCAGTACCAGGGCTGCAACCGGGGAGCTGTTTTTT; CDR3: CASSTRAATGELFF
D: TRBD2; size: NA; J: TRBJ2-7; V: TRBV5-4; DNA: TGTGCCAGCAGCCTGGGGGGGACTCGATCCTACGAGCAGTACTTC; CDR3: CASSLGGTRSYEQYF
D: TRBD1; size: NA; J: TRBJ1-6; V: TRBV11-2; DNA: TGTGCCAGCAGCAGACAGGGCTCCTATAATTCACCCCTCCACTTT; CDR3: CASSRQGSYNSPLHF
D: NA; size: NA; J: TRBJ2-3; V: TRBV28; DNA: TGTGCCAGCAGTCCACTGGGGGGGCCCACAGATACGCAGTATTTT; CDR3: CASSPLGGPTDTQYF
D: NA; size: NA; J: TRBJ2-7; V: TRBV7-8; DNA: TGTGCCAGCAGTTTTACTAGCTCCTACGAGCAGTACTTC; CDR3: CASSFTSSYEQYF
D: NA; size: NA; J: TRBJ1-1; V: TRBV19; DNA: TGTGCCAGTAGTATCGGGGACACTTCGAGGACTGAAGCTTTCTTT; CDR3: CASSIGDTSRTEAFF
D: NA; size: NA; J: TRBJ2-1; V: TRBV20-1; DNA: TGCAGTGCTTACAGGGATCCTGAGCAGTTCTTC; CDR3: CSAYRDPEQFF
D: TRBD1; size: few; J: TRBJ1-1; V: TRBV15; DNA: TGTGCCACCAGCAAAGACAGGGATCGAACTGAAGCTTTCTTT; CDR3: CATSKDRDRTEAFF